This TCR beta chain came from a study of T cell changes during pregnancy in multiple sclerosis. The CDR3 runs to 14 residues. Germline trimming cut 7 bases from V and 7 bases from J; bases unmatched to any gene: 10. Germline V gene lookup returns CDR1 SGHRS and CDR2 YFSETQ. Using immunoSEQ multiplex PCR, the repertoire was profiled, and TCRdb retains in-frame clones only, with some absent. In the table there are roughly 74,000 clones, about 85% of which are singletons. The clonotype comes from a female donor with multiple sclerosis, enrolled in a pregnancy study. The sequences come from peripheral blood, collected before pregnancy. The gene calls are TRBV5-1 and TRBJ2-1, with TRBD1 matching over 8 bases. The DNA of the CDR3 is TGCGCCAGCGGGGATTTTACAGGGGGAAATGAGCAGTTCTTC. It encodes CASGDFTGGNEQFF.